The 2 T cell receptor beta chains presented below share a single source sample, sequenced in a study of T cells in Graves' hyperthyroidism and ophthalmopathy. TCR beta CDR3 regions were amplified from RNA transcripts. The HTBI primer set served for first-round RT-PCR of the TCR CDR3. TCRdb reprocessed the multiplex PCR reads via MiXCR and lists one record per CDR3 protein. This table holds over 500,000 distinct CDR3 sequences, 46% found once. Sequenced input: peripheral blood or thyroid tissue (not recorded which). The receptors originated from an adult woman with Graves' disease, either hyperthyroidism or ophthalmopathy (not recorded which).

The chain couples TRBV10-3 to TRBJ2-7, with 9 positions matching TRBD1. The CDR3 runs 14 residues. The germline gives CDR1 ENHRY, CDR2 SYGVKD. The V segment lost 6 bases and the J segment 3 bases; nucleotides outside the gene matches: 6. This CDR3 is CAIRTTGGNYEQYF. The CDR3 nucleotides read TGTGCCATCAGGACGACAGGGGGTAACTACGAGCAGTACTTC.

This chain uses TRBV19 with TRBJ1-5, with 7 nucleotides matching TRBD1. The CDR3 is 16 residues long. The V gene end was trimmed by 3 bases and the J gene end by 6 bases; junction bases not matched to a gene: 11. Germline V gene data show CDR1 as LNHDA and CDR2 as SQIVND (reference sequence). The DNA of the CDR3 is TGTGCCAGTAGTATCGTGTCCGGGGACAGACTTCAGCCCCAGCATTTT. It yields the protein CASSIVSGDRLQPQHF.